The rows below give T cell receptor beta chains drawn from one sample of a study of blood T cell repertoires in COVID-19. Assay: immunoSEQ multiplex PCR; the TCRdb copy retains only in-frame clones and omits some. This sample has fewer than 200,000 clones, with approximately 80% found just once. Sequenced sample: peripheral blood. These receptors were obtained from a man aged 55 to 70 with acute or convalescent COVID-19. CDR3s include the opening cysteine and the closing phenylalanine or tryptophan. A D gene is named only where the DNA matches it firmly. Clone sizes are given selectively: once, few, many, or a class where the clone is expanded.

v_gene	abundance	j_gene	len	d_gene	CDR3nt	CDR3aa
TRBV2	NA	TRBJ2-1	14	NA	TGTGCCAGCAGTCCCGGGGTCCCCTACAATGAGCAGTTCTTC	CASSPGVPYNEQFF
TRBV28	NA	TRBJ1-4	15	NA	TGTGCCAGCCGGGGGGGGCACAGTCTGGGGGAAAAACTGTTTTTT	CASRGGHSLGEKLFF
TRBV24-1	NA	TRBJ2-3	16	NA	TGTGCCACCAGTGATTTACTGGGGCGCGATGCAGATACGCAGTATTTT	CATSDLLGRDADTQYF
TRBV12-3/TRBV12-4	NA	TRBJ1-1	13	NA	TGTGCCAGCAGTTTCAAGGAGCAATCTGAAGCTTTCTTT	CASSFKEQSEAFF
TRBV4-3	NA	TRBJ1-1	14	NA	TGCGCCAGCAGCCAAGTGAGGGTCGGCACTGAAGCTTTCTTT	CASSQVRVGTEAFF
TRBV20-1	NA	TRBJ1-2	13	NA	TGCAGTGCTAGTTCCCGGTCGAGCTATGGCTACACCTTC	CSASSRSSYGYTF
TRBV2	NA	TRBJ1-2	14	TRBD1	TGTGCCAGCAGCCTTTCGGACAGGGATGCTGGCTACACCTTC	CASSLSDRDAGYTF
TRBV28	NA	TRBJ1-6	14	TRBD1	TGTGCCAGCAGTTCAGGGGGCTTGGGTTCACCCCTCCACTTT	CASSSGGLGSPLHF
TRBV5-4	NA	TRBJ2-2	15	TRBD2	TGTGCCAGCAGCTTACTAGCGGGGGACACCGGGGAGCTGTTTTTT	CASSLLAGDTGELFF
TRBV5-1	NA	TRBJ1-2	14	NA	TGCGCCAGCAGCTTGGGTCAGGGGAACTATGGCTACACCTTC	CASSLGQGNYGYTF
TRBV5-1	NA	TRBJ2-1	17	TRBD1	TGCGCCAGCAGCTTGGGAGGGGGCCGGGGATCCTACAATGAGCAGTTCTTC	CASSLGGGRGSYNEQFF
TRBV6-5	NA	TRBJ2-1	15	TRBD1	TGTGCCAGCGCCAGAACCGGGACAGGGGACAATGAGCAGTTCTTC	CASARTGTGDNEQFF
TRBV4-1	once	TRBJ1-5	17	TRBD1	TGCGCCAGCAGCCAATCCCCGGGACAGGGCTACAATCAGCCCCAGCATTTT	CASSQSPGQGYNQPQHF
TRBV29-1	NA	TRBJ2-3	14	TRBD2	TGCAGCACGCGGGGGGGCCGGGGCACAGATACGCAGTATTTT	CSTRGGRGTDTQYF
TRBV30	NA	TRBJ1-2	14	TRBD1	TGTGCCTGGAAAGAGACAGGGCTGAGCTATGGCTACACCTTC	CAWKETGLSYGYTF